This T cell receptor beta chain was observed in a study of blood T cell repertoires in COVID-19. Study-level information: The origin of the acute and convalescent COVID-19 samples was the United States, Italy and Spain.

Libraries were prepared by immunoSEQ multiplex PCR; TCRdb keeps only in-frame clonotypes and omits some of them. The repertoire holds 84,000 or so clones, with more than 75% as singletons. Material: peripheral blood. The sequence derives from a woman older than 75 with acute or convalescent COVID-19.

CDR3 loop: CASSFGGLDGVNEQFF. DNA of the CDR3: TGTGCCAGCAGTTTTGGGGGACTAGATGGCGTAAATGAGCAGTTCTTC. The chain combines TRBV28 with TRBJ2-1, with 8 bases aligning to TRBD2. J gave up 7 bases and V 3 bases, and 11 bases lay outside the gene matches. Germline V CDR1 and CDR2: MDHEN, SYDVKM. This CDR3 comprises 16 residues.